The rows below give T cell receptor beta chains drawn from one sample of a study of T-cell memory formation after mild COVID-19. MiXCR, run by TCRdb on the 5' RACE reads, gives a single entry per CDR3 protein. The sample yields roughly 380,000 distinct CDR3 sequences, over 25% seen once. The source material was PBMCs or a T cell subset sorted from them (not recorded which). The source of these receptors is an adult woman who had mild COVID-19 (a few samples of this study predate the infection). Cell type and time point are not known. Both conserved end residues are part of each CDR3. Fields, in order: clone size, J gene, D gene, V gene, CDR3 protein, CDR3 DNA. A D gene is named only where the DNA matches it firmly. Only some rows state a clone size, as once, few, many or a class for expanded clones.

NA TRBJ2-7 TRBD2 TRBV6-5 CASSPLAAASYEQYF TGTGCCAGCAGCCCACTAGCGGCCGCCTCCTACGAGCAGTACTTC
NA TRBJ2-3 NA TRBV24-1 CATSRDYGTDTQYF TGTGCCACCAGTAGGGATTACGGCACAGATACGCAGTATTTT
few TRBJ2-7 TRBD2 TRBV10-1 CASSERQLAGRYEQYF TGCGCCAGCAGTGAACGCCAACTAGCGGGGAGATACGAGCAGTACTTC
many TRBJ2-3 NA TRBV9 CASSARTDTQYF TGTGCCAGCAGCGCGAGAACAGATACGCAGTATTTT
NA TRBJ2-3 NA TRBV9 CASSAGGVWDTQYF TGTGCCAGCAGCGCAGGGGGGGTTTGGGATACGCAGTATTTT
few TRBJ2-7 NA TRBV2 CASSEDSSYEQYF TGTGCCAGCAGTGAGGACAGTTCCTACGAGCAGTACTTC
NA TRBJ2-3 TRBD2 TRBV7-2 CASSDSALAGGLDTQYF TGTGCCAGCAGTGATTCGGCACTAGCGGGAGGTTTGGATACGCAGTATTTT
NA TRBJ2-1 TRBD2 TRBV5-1 CASSSSGSFYNEQFF TGCGCCAGCAGCTCGAGCGGGAGCTTTTACAATGAGCAGTTCTTC
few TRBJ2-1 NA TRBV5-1 CASSLEGLYNEQFF TGCGCCAGCAGCTTGGAGGGGCTCTACAATGAGCAGTTCTTC
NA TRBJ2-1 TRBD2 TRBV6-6 CASQFYRLAGDNEQFF TGTGCCAGCCAATTTTACAGACTAGCGGGGGACAATGAGCAGTTCTTC
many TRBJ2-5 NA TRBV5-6 CASSPAGSTQTQYF TGTGCCAGCAGCCCTGCCGGGAGCACCCAGACCCAGTACTTC
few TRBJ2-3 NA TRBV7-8 CASSAPSDTQYF TGTGCCAGCAGCGCTCCTTCAGATACGCAGTATTTT
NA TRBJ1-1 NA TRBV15 CATSREGVGTEAFF TGTGCCACCAGCAGAGAGGGGGTGGGGACTGAAGCTTTCTTT
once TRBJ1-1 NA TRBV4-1 CASSQGFQGNTEAFF TGCGCCAGCAGCCAAGGGTTTCAGGGCAACACTGAAGCTTTCTTT
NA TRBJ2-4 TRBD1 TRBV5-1 CASSSGLQGSKNIQYF TGCGCCAGCAGCTCTGGTCTACAGGGGTCCAAAAACATTCAGTACTTC
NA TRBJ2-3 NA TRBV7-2 CASAYRVRADTQYF TGTGCCAGTGCGTACAGGGTCAGGGCAGATACGCAGTATTTT
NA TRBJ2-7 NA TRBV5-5 CASSDLRTEFGYEQYF TGTGCCAGCAGCGACCTTCGGACAGAATTCGGGTACGAGCAGTACTTC
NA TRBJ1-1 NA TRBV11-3 CASSFRLTEAFF TGTGCCAGCAGCTTTCGACTGACTGAAGCTTTCTTT
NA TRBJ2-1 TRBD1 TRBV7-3 CASSLQGALDNEQFF TGTGCCAGCAGCTTGCAGGGGGCACTCGACAATGAGCAGTTCTTC
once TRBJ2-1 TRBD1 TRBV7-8 CASSPRAGTGDYNEQFF TGTGCCAGCAGCCCTCGCGCCGGGACAGGGGACTACAATGAGCAGTTCTTC
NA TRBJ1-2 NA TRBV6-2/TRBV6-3 CASNPQGNYGYTF TGTGCCAGCAACCCACAGGGCAACTATGGCTACACCTTC
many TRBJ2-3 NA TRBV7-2 CASSRYPGASKADTQYF TGTGCCAGCAGCCGGTACCCCGGGGCTAGCAAGGCAGATACGCAGTATTTT
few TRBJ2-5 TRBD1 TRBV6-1 CASIIRTGLQETQYF TGTGCCAGCATTATACGGACAGGGCTACAAGAGACCCAGTACTTC
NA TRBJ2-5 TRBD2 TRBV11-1 CASSSGLGETQYF TGTGCCAGCAGCTCGGGACTAGGAGAGACCCAGTACTTC
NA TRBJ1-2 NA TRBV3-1 CASSQGAGVGYGYTF TGTGCCAGCAGCCAAGGCGCAGGGGTTGGCTATGGCTACACCTTC
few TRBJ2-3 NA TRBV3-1 CASSPSGAGPSTDTQYF TGTGCCAGCAGCCCCTCGGGAGCGGGTCCTAGCACAGATACGCAGTATTTT
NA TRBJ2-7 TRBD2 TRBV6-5 CASTATSGRSYEQYF TGTGCCAGCACCGCGACTAGCGGGAGGTCCTACGAGCAGTACTTC
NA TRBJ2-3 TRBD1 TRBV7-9 CASSLRQQGAGTDTQYF TGTGCCAGCAGCTTAAGGCAACAGGGGGCAGGAACAGATACGCAGTATTTT
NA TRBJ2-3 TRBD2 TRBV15 CATSRSLAVYTDTQYF TGTGCCACCAGCAGATCTCTAGCGGTATACACAGATACGCAGTATTTT
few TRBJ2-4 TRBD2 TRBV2 CASSGTSRNIQYF TGTGCCAGCAGTGGGACTAGCCGGAACATTCAGTACTTC